These 25 T cell receptor beta chains came from one sample sequenced in a study of blood T cell repertoires in COVID-19 (dated by TCRdb to 2019 to 2021). The protocol used for the library was the immunoSEQ multiplex PCR assay. The source is immuneACCESS, and TCRdb retained only in-frame sequences with V and J called. Part of the clones is not carried over; for the studies checked, unresolved V genes explain less than half of this, and the remainder is unexplained. The sample profile shows 400,000 to 500,000 clones; roughly 90% of them were found once. In total, the top ten clones hold 1.4% to 1.5% of the sample. Sequencing used PBMCs or T cells enriched from blood (not recorded which). The origin of the receptors is a woman under 30 who had been exposed to COVID-19.

The J gene is TRBJ1-6, the V gene TRBV5-1; 10 bases are shared with TRBD1. Trimming removed 4 bases from V and 9 bases from J; junction bases left unmatched: 7. CDR3 size: 15 residues. From germline, CDR1 is SGHRS and CDR2 YFSETQ. DNA of the CDR3: TGCGCCAGCAGCGGTCCGGGACAGGGGAGTTCACCCCTCCACTTT. Its translation is CASSGPGQGSSPLHF.

This chain connects TRBV30 to TRBJ2-1; TRBD2 might be the D (6 bases). This CDR3 comprises 14 residues. Trimming removed 3 bases at V and 2 bases at J, with 11 bases between. Germline values: CDR1 GTSNPN, CDR2 SVGIG (reference sequence). DNA for the CDR3: TGTGCCTGGAGCTTCTCTAGCGCCTACAATGAGCAGTTCTTC. Its protein product is CAWSFSSAYNEQFF.

The V and J genes are TRBV3-1 (or the pseudogene TRBV3-2) and TRBJ1-3; D is unclear. V lost 3 bases to trimming and J lost 0 bases, with 12 bases between them. The CDR3 consists of 16 residues. Germline CDR1 and CDR2: LGHDT and YNNKEL (reference sequence). The CDR3 here is CASSHHGSFSGNTIYF. For the CDR3, the DNA is TGTGCCAGCAGCCATCACGGTTCCTTCTCTGGAAACACCATATATTTT.

This sequence joins TRBV18 and TRBJ2-7; 11 bases align to TRBD2. This CDR3 spans 16 amino acids. With V trimmed by 6 bases and J by 1 base, 8 bases remained unmatched. Germline V CDR1 and CDR2: KGHSH, LQKENI. CDR3 DNA: TGTGCCAGCTCCACCACTGGGACTAGCGGATCCTACGAGCAGTACTTC. Encoded protein: CASSTTGTSGSYEQYF.

This clone was counted a few times. The chain recombines TRBV30 with TRBJ1-5, with a weak D call TRBD1 (6 bases). There are 13 residues in the CDR3. Germline assignment: CDR1 GTSNPN and CDR2 SVGIG (reference sequence). V was trimmed by 3 bases and J by 3 bases, leaving 9 bases between them. The CDR3 loop is CAWRQGSNQPQHF. DNA for the CDR3: TGTGCCTGGAGACAGGGCTCCAATCAGCCCCAGCATTTT.

This clone was counted many times. The chain recombines TRBV27 with TRBJ2-7, with D unresolved. CDR3 length: 12 amino acids. The germline V and J ends were trimmed by 5 bases and 0 bases, with 5 bases remaining between them. The germline V gene has CDR1 MNHEY and CDR2 SMNVEV (reference sequence). The CDR3 is CASSASSYEQYF. The DNA for the CDR3 is TGTGCCAGCAGTGCGAGCTCCTACGAGCAGTACTTC.

Notes on this clone: At one of its ends the junction is not consistent with the germline gene, which may arise from a read error. This rearrangement joins TRBV7-9 to TRBJ1-6; D is unclear. The CDR3 has 12 residues. Germline V gives CDR1 SEHNR, CDR2 FQNEAQ (reference sequence). The CDR3 is CAGSSYNSPLHF. The CDR3 DNA reads TGTGCCGGCAGCTCGTATAATTCACCCCTCCACTTT.

V and J are TRBV12-3 or TRBV12-4 and TRBJ1-1; D not resolved. The CDR3 covers 13 residues. The ends were cut back, 1 base at V and 4 bases at J, with 7 bases in the middle. DNA of the CDR3: TGTGCCAGCAGTTTAGGGAGGACCACTGAAGCTTTCTTT. This encodes CASSLGRTTEAFF.

V gene TRBV28 combines with J gene TRBJ2-5; possible D gene TRBD2, 6 bases. The CDR3 loop spans 14 amino acids. CDR1 and CDR2 (germline): MDHEN, SYDVKM. V lost 4 bases and J lost 4, with 13 bases in between. The CDR3, as DNA: TGTGCCAGCAGTTCCTCCGGGACTCGAGAGACCCAGTACTTC. Translation: CASSSSGTRETQYF. Full variable domain (rest looked up from reference TRBV28 and TRBJ2-5): DVKVTQSSRYLVKRTGEKVFLECVQDMDHENMFWYRQDPGLGLRLIYFSYDVKMKEKGDIPEGYSVSREKKERFSLILESASTNQTSMYLCASSSSGTRETQYFGPGTRLLVL.

V is TRBV5-6 and J is TRBJ2-3; a possible D gene is TRBD1 (6 bases). Trimming left V 2 bases short and J 0 bases short, with 10 bases between. CDR3 size: 15 residues. Germline assignment: CDR1 SGHDT and CDR2 YYEEEE. For the CDR3, the DNA is TGTGCCAGCAGCTTCGGACAGCTTAGCACAGATACGCAGTATTTT. Its translation: CASSFGQLSTDTQYF.

The chain links TRBV6-5 to TRBJ2-2; 10 nucleotides match TRBD1. This CDR3 region has 15 residues. CDR1 MNHEY and CDR2 SVGAGI come from the germline V gene. The V and J ends lost 4 bases and 5 bases, in that order; junction bases with no gene match: 4. DNA for the CDR3: TGTGCCAGCAGTTCCGGGACAGGGGCTACCGGGGAGCTGTTTTTT. It specifies CASSSGTGATGELFF.

This clone has only one observation. The V and J genes are TRBV10-2 and TRBJ2-7, with 8 bases identical to TRBD2. The V and J ends lost 7 bases and 0 bases, in that order; junction bases with no gene match: 5. This CDR3 is 14 amino acids long. Germline CDR1 is WSHSY and CDR2 is SAAADI. The CDR3 sequence: CASTGGRSSYEQYF. The CDR3 nucleotides read TGCGCCAGCACCGGCGGGAGGAGCTCCTACGAGCAGTACTTC.

V usage is TRBV23-1 and J usage is TRBJ1-6; 10 bases align to TRBD1. TRBV23-1 is given ORF status, its function remaining uncertain. V lost 10 bases to trimming and J lost 8 bases; unmatched junction nucleotides: 11. This CDR3 contains 15 residues. The CDR3 protein is CAIDLRGQGHSPLHF. The CDR3 DNA reads as TGCGCCATCGATCTGAGGGGACAGGGGCATTCACCCCTCCACTTT.

The CDR3 protein is CASRTSGSSPHEQYF. The CDR3 region has the DNA TGTGCCAGCAGGACTAGCGGGAGTTCTCCCCACGAGCAGTACTTC. The V and J genes are TRBV14 and TRBJ2-7; 12 bases line up with TRBD2. CDR1 is SGHDN and CDR2 is FVKESK in the germline V gene. The V segment lost 6 bases and the J segment 5 bases; nucleotides outside the gene matches: 8. This CDR3 contains 15 residues.

V and J are TRBV6-5 and TRBJ2-2; 8 bases are a match to TRBD2. CDR1 and CDR2 from the germline V gene are MNHEY and SVGAGI. The CDR3 covers 15 residues. V was clipped by 7 bases and J by 3 bases; unmatched bases: 7. The CDR3 DNA reads as TGTGCCAGCATTCTAACTAGCGGCTACACCGGGGAGCTGTTTTTT. Its translation is CASILTSGYTGELFF.

J is TRBJ1-3 and V is TRBV3-1 (or the pseudogene TRBV3-2); D unresolved. Trimming stripped 1 base from V and 1 base from J, with 11 bases between. From germline, CDR1 is LGHDT and CDR2 YNNKEL (reference sequence). The CDR3 runs 16 residues. CDR3 sequence: CASSQGPRQSGNTIYF. The CDR3 nucleotides read TGTGCCAGCAGCCAAGGGCCTCGACAATCTGGAAACACCATATATTTT.

This clone was found once. This rearrangement joins TRBV11-2 to TRBJ2-2, with TRBD2 matching 10 bases. The CDR3 has 16 residues. Germline values: CDR1 SGHAT, CDR2 FQNNGV. The junction had 10 bases not matched to a gene; V was cut back by 5 bases and J by 7 bases. Here the CDR3 DNA reads TGTGCCAGCAGCCCAACAGCGGGGGGGCCGATCGGGGAGCTGTTTTTT. Translation: CASSPTAGGPIGELFF.

The rearrangement links TRBV7-9 to TRBJ2-3; D ambiguous. CDR1 SEHNR and CDR2 FQNEAQ come from the germline V gene (reference sequence). V lost 5 bases and J 0 bases, leaving 6 bases between the germline ends. The CDR3 runs 13 residues. The CDR3 DNA sequence: TGTGCCAGCAGCCCCTCCAGCACAGATACGCAGTATTTT. Protein: CASSPSSTDTQYF.

CDR3: CATSRGTGGTTYEQYF. The DNA for the CDR3 is TGTGCCACCAGCAGAGGGACAGGGGGCACAACCTACGAGCAGTACTTC. V and J are TRBV15 and TRBJ2-7, with 11 nucleotides matching TRBD1. J gave up 2 bases and V 1 base, and 4 bases lay outside the gene matches. The CDR3 is 16 amino acids. CDR1 and CDR2 (germline): LNHNV, YYDKDF (reference sequence).

The chain uses TRBV14 and TRBJ2-3, with D maybe TRBD2 (6 bases). Trimming shortened V by 2 bases and J by 2 bases, and 11 bases separated the two germline ends. Germline CDR1 reads SGHDN; CDR2 reads FVKESK. This CDR3 region has 15 residues. This CDR3 reads CASSQWRGNTDTQYF. The CDR3 DNA follows: TGTGCCAGCAGCCAATGGCGGGGAAACACAGATACGCAGTATTTT.

V is TRBV2 and J is TRBJ2-7; 11 bases are shared with TRBD1. The CDR3 sequence is 15 residues long. CDR1 is SNHLY and CDR2 is FYNNEI in the germline V gene. J lost 5 bases, V lost 5 bases, and 8 bases had no gene match. The CDR3 coding sequence is TGTGCCAGCAGTCGCCCAGGGACAGGGGGTAACGAGCAGTACTTC. Translated, it gives CASSRPGTGGNEQYF.

The chain combines TRBV19 with TRBJ1-5; 9 bases agree with TRBD1. J was trimmed by 2 bases and V by 4 bases; bases with no gene match: 6. The germline gives CDR1 LNHDA, CDR2 SQIVND (reference sequence). The CDR3 loop spans 16 amino acids. CDR3: CASSTRDRAGNQPQHF. In nucleotides, the CDR3 is TGTGCCAGTAGTACCCGGGACAGGGCAGGCAATCAGCCCCAGCATTTT.

This clone was recorded only once. The chain employs TRBV2 and TRBJ2-4; possible D gene TRBD1, 6 bases. Germline CDR1 and CDR2: SNHLY and FYNNEI. V gave up 6 bases and J gave up 4 bases, with 16 bases separating them. The CDR3 sequence is 15 residues long. CDR3 coding DNA: TGTGCCAGCAGCTCACGACAGGAGCTAAAAAACATTCAGTACTTC. Amino acids: CASSSRQELKNIQYF.

This clone was seen a single time. The J gene is TRBJ2-7, the V gene TRBV29-1, with D perhaps matching TRBD2 (6 bases). This CDR3 comprises 12 residues. V lost 0 bases to trimming and J lost 9 bases, with 12 bases between them. Looked up from germline, CDR1 is SQVTM and CDR2 is ANQGSEA. In DNA form, the CDR3 reads TGCAGCGTTGAAGATCGGGACTCTCGGCAGTACTTC. It specifies CSVEDRDSRQYF.

The V and J genes are TRBV15 and TRBJ2-7, with D unclear. The CDR3 spans 13 residues. Trimming pared 2 bases from V and 6 bases from J, leaving 11 bases between. Germline V gene lookup returns CDR1 LNHNV and CDR2 YYDKDF (reference sequence). The CDR3 nucleotides read TGTGCCACCAGCAGATTCCCCTTCGGCGAGCAGTACTTC. Its protein product is CATSRFPFGEQYF.